One sample yielded the 30 T cell receptor beta chains listed below, sequenced in a study of blood T cell repertoires in COVID-19. Data came from immunoSEQ multiplex PCR; TCRdb stores just in-frame clones and leaves some out. The sample has roughly 90,000 clones, 75% to 90% seen once. The sequenced sample was peripheral blood. These receptors were taken from a human donor with active COVID-19. The donor label of this sample is uncertain.

The chain has TRBV11-2 and TRBJ1-2; 9 bases line up with TRBD1. CDR3 size: 15 residues. V lost 5 bases, J lost 7 bases, and 11 bases stayed unmatched. The germline V gene has CDR1 SGHAT and CDR2 FQNNGV. In DNA, the CDR3 is TGTGCCAGCAGCCCCCAGGACAGGGGCGTAGGTGGCTACACCTTC. It encodes CASSPQDRGVGGYTF.

The chain recombines TRBV5-6 with TRBJ2-3; 10 bases match TRBD2. Germline V gene sequence: CDR1 SGHDT, CDR2 YYEEEE. The CDR3 length is 16 residues. The V segment lost 2 bases and the J segment 2 bases; nucleotides outside the gene matches: 5. The CDR3 here is CASSFRTSGSTDTQYF. The CDR3 nucleotides are TGTGCCAGCAGCTTCCGGACTAGCGGATCCACAGATACGCAGTATTTT. Variable domain in full (rest from reference TRBV5-6 and TRBJ2-3): DAGVTQSPTHLIKTRGQQVTLRCSPKSGHDTVSWYQQALGQGPQFIFQYYEEEERQRGNFPDRFSGHQFPNYSSELNVNALLLGDSALYLCASSFRTSGSTDTQYFGPGTRLTVL.

Worth noting for this clone: The junction differs from germline at one of its ends, possibly a read error. Other DNA variants within this sample encode the same CDR3. This chain uses TRBV2 with TRBJ1-2, with 8 nucleotides matching TRBD1. This CDR3 is 13 amino acids long. Germline lookup yields CDR1 SNHLY and CDR2 FYNNEI. CDR3 DNA sequence: TGTGCCAGTAAGGGACAGGAAAACTATGGTTACACTTTC. It yields the protein CASKGQENYGYTF.

The chain is built from TRBV10-3 and TRBJ1-1; 7 nucleotides match TRBD1. Trimming at V came to 6 bases and at J to 0 bases, leaving 4 bases not matched to a gene. CDR1 is ENHRY and CDR2 is SYGVKD in the germline V gene. This CDR3 is built from 14 residues. The CDR3 DNA reads TGTGCCATCAGACCCGGGACAGTGAACACTGAAGCTTTCTTT. Translating gives CAIRPGTVNTEAFF.

The chain has TRBV7-2 and TRBJ1-5; a weak D match, TRBD1 (6 bases). The CDR3 loop spans 16 amino acids. Deletions cut 4 bases from V and 4 bases from J, with 17 bases between. Germline V gives CDR1 SGHTA, CDR2 FQGNSA. CDR3 sequence reads: CASSSGTPVQNQPQHF. CDR3 DNA sequence: TGTGCCAGCAGCTCCGGGACACCAGTACAGAATCAGCCCCAGCATTTT.

The genes are TRBV9 and TRBJ2-3, with D possibly being TRBD2 (6 bases). CDR1 is SGDLS and CDR2 is YYNGEE in the germline V gene. The CDR3 runs to 15 residues. Trimming left V 3 bases short and J 2 bases short, with 13 bases between. DNA of the CDR3: TGTGCCAGCAGCGGATCCCCGGGAGTCACAGATACGCAGTATTTT. This encodes CASSGSPGVTDTQYF.

The rearrangement joins TRBV3-1 (or the pseudogene TRBV3-2) to TRBJ1-1; unclear D gene. Germline values: CDR1 LGHDT, CDR2 YNNKEL (reference sequence). The CDR3 length is 15 residues. V was cut by 4 bases and J by 2 bases, with 14 bases left in between. CDR3 coding DNA: TGTGCCAGCAGCCTCAACCTACCGGGAAACACTGAAGCTTTCTTT. This gives the protein CASSLNLPGNTEAFF.

This chain uses TRBV7-2 with TRBJ2-3, with D perhaps matching TRBD2 (6 bases). The V and J ends lost 0 bases and 12 bases respectively, with 13 bases between them. Germline lookup yields CDR1 SGHTA and CDR2 FQGNSA. CDR3 length: 13 residues. The DNA for the CDR3 is TGTGCCAGCAGCTTAGCACGGGAGTCAAGCCAGTATTTT. Its translation is CASSLARESSQYF.

This sequence joins TRBV4-3 and TRBJ1-1, with 7 bases aligning to TRBD1. This CDR3 is built from 15 residues. Trimming took 0 bases from V and 3 from J; bases not matched to a gene: 4. CDR1 and CDR2 (germline): LGHNA, YSLEER. CDR3 nucleotides: TGCGCCAGCAGCCAAGATACAGGGGTAGACACTGAAGCTTTCTTT. As protein: CASSQDTGVDTEAFF.

The chain carries TRBV6-5 and TRBJ2-5; TRBD1 matches 7 bases. Germline values: CDR1 MNHEY, CDR2 SVGAGI. V shed 2 bases, J shed 4 bases, and the junction held 7 bases outside the gene matches. The CDR3 runs to 15 residues. The CDR3 coding sequence is TGTGCCAGCAGTTACACCCGTAGGGGGCGAGAGACCCAGTACTTC. As protein: CASSYTRRGRETQYF.

The V gene is TRBV9, the J gene TRBJ1-1; D remains unclear. CDR1 and CDR2 from the germline V gene are SGDLS and YYNGEE. V dropped 4 bases and J dropped 1 base, with 8 bases sitting between them. The CDR3 contains 13 residues. As DNA, the CDR3 is TGTGCCAGCAGCTCCGCCAGGAACACTGAAGCTTTCTTT. This encodes CASSSARNTEAFF.

This chain connects TRBV5-1 to TRBJ2-5, with TRBD2 identical over 10 bases. The V and J ends lost 4 bases and 5 bases, in that order; junction bases with no gene match: 11. CDR1 SGHRS and CDR2 YFSETQ come from the germline V gene. This CDR3 region has 16 residues. Written as DNA, the CDR3 is TGCGCCAGCAGCCCCAAATTGGGGACTAGCGACGAGACCCAGTACTTC. Its protein is CASSPKLGTSDETQYF.

The V gene is TRBV30, the J gene TRBJ2-2; D gene unclear. The V end was cut by 2 bases, the J end by 2 bases, with 15 bases between. The germline V gene has CDR1 GTSNPN and CDR2 SVGIG (reference sequence). This CDR3 has 16 amino acids. The CDR3 loop is CAWSREARRNTGELFF. The CDR3 bases are TGTGCCTGGAGTAGAGAAGCACGGAGAAACACCGGGGAGCTGTTTTTT.

This chain joins TRBV7-3 and TRBJ1-1; the match to TRBD1 covers 8 bases. CDR3 length: 14 residues. Germline values: CDR1 SGHTA, CDR2 FQGTGA. V was pared by 5 bases and J by 1 base, with 3 bases of the junction left unmatched. The CDR3 region has the DNA TGTGCCAGCAGCCCAGGACAGGGGAACACTGAAGCTTTCTTT. It is translated as CASSPGQGNTEAFF. The full variable domain, completed using reference TRBV7-3 and TRBJ1-1, is GAGVSQTPSNKVTEKGKYVELRCDPISGHTALYWYRQSLGQGPEFLIYFQGTGAADDSGLPNDRFFAVRPEGSVSTLKIQRTERGDSAVYLCASSPGQGNTEAFFGQGTRLTVV.

Written as DNA, the CDR3 is TGTGCCAGCAGCCAAGAATCGTCGAGGAAGGAAGCTTTCTTT. Translation gives CASSQESSRKEAFF. The chain links TRBV14 to TRBJ1-1, with D unresolved. The CDR3 consists of 14 residues. Germline loops: CDR1 SGHDN, CDR2 FVKESK. The V end lost 0 bases, the J end lost 8 bases, and 13 bases lay between the germline ends.

CDR3 loop: CASSLSGGVEQFF. CDR3 bases: TGCGCCAGCAGCTTGTCAGGGGGCGTTGAGCAGTTCTTC. The rearrangement joins TRBV5-1 to TRBJ2-1; TRBD1 matches 8 bases. Germline V gene lookup returns CDR1 SGHRS and CDR2 YFSETQ. The length of the CDR3 is 13 residues. V lost 1 base and J lost 9; bases outside the gene matches: 3.

The chain is built from TRBV7-8 and TRBJ1-6, with TRBD1 matching over 8 bases. The CDR3 has 16 residues. The junction had 10 bases not matched to a gene; V was cut back by 4 bases and J by 8 bases. Germline assignment: CDR1 SGHVS and CDR2 FQNEAQ. The CDR3 DNA is TGTGCCAGCAGCTGGGGGGACAGGAGACAACATTCACCCCTCCACTTT. This gives the protein CASSWGDRRQHSPLHF.

The chain links TRBV9 to TRBJ2-1, with 12 bases fitting TRBD1. There are 15 residues in the CDR3. Unmatched junction bases numbered 8, after V lost 4 bases and J lost 9 bases. The germline V gene encodes CDR1 SGDLS and CDR2 YYNGEE. The CDR3 sequence is CASSNGDRGHTEQFF. The DNA for the CDR3 is TGTGCCAGCAGCAACGGGGACAGGGGGCACACTGAGCAGTTCTTC.

The chain links TRBV4-2 to TRBJ2-3; TRBD2 matches 16 bases. CDR1 LGHNA and CDR2 YNFKEQ come from the germline V gene. The CDR3 loop spans 18 amino acids. The V gene end was trimmed by 3 bases and the J gene end by 0 bases; junction bases not matched to a gene: 3. CDR3 sequence (DNA): TGTGCCAGCAGCCAGGGACTAGCGGGGGGGACCAGCACAGATACGCAGTATTTT. It specifies CASSQGLAGGTSTDTQYF.

DNA for the CDR3: TGTGCCAGCAGCCTGGCCTGGGGGGACACTGAAGCTTTCTTT. It is translated as CASSLAWGDTEAFF. The V and J genes are TRBV7-2 and TRBJ1-1; possibly TRBD1 for D (5 bases). Germline V CDR1 and CDR2: SGHTA, FQGNSA. V lost 5 bases and J lost 3, with 13 bases in between. There are 14 residues in the CDR3.

The V call is TRBV11-2, the J call TRBJ2-2, with 12 bases matching TRBD2. The CDR3 extends over 16 amino acids. The V and J ends lost 5 bases and 3 bases, in that order; junction bases with no gene match: 4. The germline V gene has CDR1 SGHAT and CDR2 FQNNGV. The CDR3 is CASSPTSGGYTGELFF. In DNA form, the CDR3 reads TGTGCCAGCAGCCCTACTAGCGGGGGGTACACCGGGGAGCTGTTTTTT.

This chain joins TRBV9 and TRBJ2-3; 10 nucleotides line up with TRBD2. The CDR3 covers 17 residues. The V and J ends lost 4 bases and 1 base, in that order; junction bases with no gene match: 9. The germline V gene encodes CDR1 SGDLS and CDR2 YYNGEE. The CDR3 here is CASSSFSLAGGTDTQYF. The CDR3 coding sequence is TGTGCCAGCAGCTCTTTTTCCCTAGCGGGGGGCACAGATACGCAGTATTTT.

This clone was detected only once. The chain employs TRBV9 and TRBJ2-3, with 7 bases fitting TRBD2. The CDR3 runs to 16 residues. V lost 0 bases and J lost 2; bases outside the gene matches: 6. Germline V gene data show CDR1 as SGDLS and CDR2 as YYNGEE. In nucleotides, the CDR3 is TGTGCCAGCAGCGTAGCCGGGACTACCCACACAGATACGCAGTATTTT. This gives the protein CASSVAGTTHTDTQYF. The full variable domain, with the rest looked up from reference TRBV9 and TRBJ2-3, is DSGVTQTPKHLITATGQRVTLRCSPRSGDLSVYWYQQSLDQGLQFLIQYYNGEERAKGNILERFSAQQFPDLHSELNLSSLELGDSALYFCASSVAGTTHTDTQYFGPGTRLTVL.

The rearrangement links TRBV29-1 to TRBJ1-1; no reliable D call. The germline V gene encodes CDR1 SQVTM and CDR2 ANQGSEA. V shed 6 bases and J shed 0 bases, with 11 bases lying between them. The CDR3 has 13 residues. In nucleotides, the CDR3 is TGCAGCGTCGCCGCACACATGAACACTGAAGCTTTCTTT. It encodes CSVAAHMNTEAFF.

The J gene is TRBJ1-1, the V gene TRBV7-7; possibly TRBD1 for D (6 bases). The V end was cut by 5 bases, the J end by 0 bases, with 7 bases between. The CDR3 covers 13 residues. Germline V gene lookup returns CDR1 SSHAT and CDR2 FNYEAQ (reference sequence). Here the CDR3 DNA reads TGTGCCAGCAGCAGGGGGTTGAACACTGAAGCTTTCTTT. This translates into CASSRGLNTEAFF.

V is TRBV10-3 and J is TRBJ1-2; perhaps TRBD1 as D (6 bases). CDR1 and CDR2 from the germline V gene are ENHRY and SYGVKD. The CDR3 has 15 residues. V gave up 3 bases and J gave up 2 bases, with 13 bases separating them. DNA of the CDR3: TGTGCCATCAGTGAAGGGGGGGTCCGAAACTATGGCTACACCTTC. It encodes CAISEGGVRNYGYTF.

The V and J genes are TRBV5-1 and TRBJ2-3, with TRBD2 matching 7 bases. This CDR3 is 16 amino acids long. Per the germline V gene, CDR1 is SGHRS and CDR2 is YFSETQ. V lost 0 bases and J lost 0; bases outside the gene matches: 4. The DNA of the CDR3 is TGCGCCAGCAGCTTGGCGGGGGGTCCTAGCACAGATACGCAGTATTTT. This encodes CASSLAGGPSTDTQYF.

The CDR3 is CASSHRTVNTEAFF. The DNA of the CDR3 is TGTGCCAGCAGTCACCGGACAGTGAACACTGAAGCTTTCTTT. The V gene is TRBV2, the J gene TRBJ1-1; D is perhaps TRBD1 (6 bases). This CDR3 is built from 14 residues. Trimming removed 5 bases from V and 0 bases from J, with 10 bases in between. Germline CDR1 SNHLY, CDR2 FYNNEI.

The V gene is TRBV6-2 or TRBV6-3, the J gene TRBJ2-3; D possibly corresponds to TRBD1 (5 bases). This CDR3 region has 18 residues. V was shortened by 0 bases and J by 1 base, with 17 bases between the two germline ends. Germline V gene lookup returns CDR1 MNHEY and CDR2 SVGEGT. CDR3 DNA sequence: TGTGCCAGCAGTTACTCTCCATTTAGGGGTTCGGGCACAGATACGCAGTATTTT. It specifies CASSYSPFRGSGTDTQYF.

This sequence joins TRBV9 and TRBJ1-6; TRBD1 matches at 7 bases. The J segment lost 8 bases and the V segment lost 0 bases, leaving 8 bases of the junction unmatched. Germline CDR1 and CDR2: SGDLS and YYNGEE. This CDR3 is built from 16 residues. The DNA for the CDR3 is TGTGCCAGCAGCGTAGGGGCGGGGACAGCCCATTCACCCCTCCACTTT. Encoded protein: CASSVGAGTAHSPLHF.